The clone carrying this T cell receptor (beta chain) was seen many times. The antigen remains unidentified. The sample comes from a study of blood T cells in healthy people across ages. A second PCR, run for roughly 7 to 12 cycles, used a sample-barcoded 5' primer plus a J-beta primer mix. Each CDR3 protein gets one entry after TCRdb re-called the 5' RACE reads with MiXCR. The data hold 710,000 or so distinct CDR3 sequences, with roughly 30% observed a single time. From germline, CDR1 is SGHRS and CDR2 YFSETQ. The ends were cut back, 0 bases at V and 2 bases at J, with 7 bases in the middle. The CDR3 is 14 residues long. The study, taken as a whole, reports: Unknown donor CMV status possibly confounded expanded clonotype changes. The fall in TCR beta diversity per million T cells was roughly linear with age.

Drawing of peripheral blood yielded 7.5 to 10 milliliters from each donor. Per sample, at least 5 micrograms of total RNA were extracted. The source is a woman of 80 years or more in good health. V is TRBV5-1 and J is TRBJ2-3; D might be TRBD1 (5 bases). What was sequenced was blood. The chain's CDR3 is CASSLGQYTDTQYF. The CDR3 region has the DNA TGCGCCAGCAGCTTGGGACAGTACACAGATACGCAGTATTTT.